Below, 29 T cell receptor beta chains from the same sample are listed, as sequenced in a study of neurological immune-mediated disorders. Using its own MiXCR run on the 5' RACE reads, TCRdb lists one record per CDR3 protein. Among 70,000 or so distinct CDR3 sequences listed, 2.5% to 3.5% were seen once. The specimen was PBMCs. The receptors here all came from a woman between 50 and 59 years old with multiple sclerosis.

This clonotype was seen at least ten times. The CDR3 region has the DNA TGTGCCAGCATGCTGGGCGCTTACAATGAGCAGTTCTTC. This encodes CASMLGAYNEQFF. The chain links TRBV12-3 or TRBV12-4 to TRBJ2-1; no reliable D call. The V gene lost 7 bases and the J gene lost 4 bases, with 11 bases spanning the gap. This CDR3 has 13 amino acids.

This clonotype was counted many times. The rearrangement joins TRBV20-1 to TRBJ2-1; 9 positions agree with TRBD1. In germline, CDR1 is DFQATT, CDR2 SNEGSKA (reference sequence). The trim removed 1 base at V and 2 bases at J, leaving 3 bases unmatched. The CDR3 spans 15 residues. CDR3 DNA: TGCAGTGCTAGAGCCCGGGACAGGGCCTACAATGAGCAGTTCTTC. This codes for CSARARDRAYNEQFF.

There are many counts of this clonotype. This chain joins TRBV4-3 and TRBJ2-3, with D maybe TRBD2 (6 bases). CDR1 is LGHNA, CDR2 YSLEER, per germline. Trimming pared 1 base from V and 7 bases from J, leaving 21 bases between. The CDR3 spans 17 residues. CDR3 coding DNA: TGCGCCAGCAGCCAAGTAGTCCTGGAGGGCGTCACCAATACGCAGTATTTT. Translation gives CASSQVVLEGVTNTQYF.

This clonotype was seen repeatedly, ten times or more. A junction end diverges from the germline sequence, so it may reflect a read error. The rearrangement links TRBV12-3 or TRBV12-4 to TRBJ2-3; 11 positions agree with TRBD2. The CDR3 is made up of 18 amino acids. CDR3 sequence: CASSPRSSGGARGYARNF. In DNA form, the CDR3 reads TGTGCCAGCAGTCCCCGGAGTAGCGGGGGGGCCAGGGGATACGCTAGAAATTTT.

This clonotype was observed many times. The V call is TRBV20-1, the J call TRBJ1-2, with 8 bases matching TRBD1. With 4 bases clipped from V and 5 bases from J, the junction kept 9 bases outside the gene matches. CDR3 length equals 14 residues. CDR1 is DFQATT, CDR2 SNEGSKA, per germline (reference sequence). CDR3 sequence: CSATRGRRTYGYTF. CDR3 nucleotides: TGCAGTGCTACCAGGGGGCGCCGAACTTATGGCTACACCTTC.

This clonotype was recorded a few times. This clone may be a read error of a much larger clone one base away. The rearrangement joins TRBV4-3 to TRBJ2-6; D may match TRBD1 or TRBD2 (5 bases each). Germline V gene data show CDR1 as LGHNA and CDR2 as YSLEER. CDR3 length equals 16 residues. The CDR3 spells CASSQDEGSGAKVLTF. CDR3 bases: TGCGCCAGCAGCCAAGATGAGGGCTCTGGGGCCAAAGTCCTGACTTTC.

This clonotype was recorded many times. The chain links TRBV6-2 or TRBV6-3 to TRBJ1-2; no firm D call. Germline loops: CDR1 MNHEY, CDR2 SVGEGT. V was clipped by 5 bases and J by 5 bases, with 6 bases between them. The CDR3 consists of 11 residues. Here the CDR3 DNA reads TGTGCCAGCAGTGACCCATATGGCTACACCTTC. Its protein product is CASSDPYGYTF.

A word on this clonotype: This may be a read error: a much more frequent sequence differs by one nucleotide. The V gene is TRBV27, the J gene TRBJ2-1; the D is unclear. In germline, CDR1 is MNHEY, CDR2 SMNVEV (reference sequence). The CDR3 is 12 amino acids. The CDR3, as DNA: TGTGACAGCAGCTTAGGTTTGGGGTCCCAGTTCTTC. Encoded protein: CDSSLGLGSQFF.

Many counts were recorded for this clonotype. V and J are TRBV20-1 and TRBJ1-6; 7 bases fit TRBD1. V shed 6 bases, J shed 7 bases, and the junction held 6 bases outside the gene matches. This CDR3 has 13 amino acids. Germline CDR1 and CDR2: DFQATT and SNEGSKA (reference sequence). CDR3 loop: CSASTGINSPLHF. CDR3 DNA: TGCAGTGCCTCGACAGGGATAAATTCACCCCTCCACTTT.

This clonotype was seen only a few times. The rearrangement links TRBV5-1 to TRBJ2-1; the match to TRBD1 covers 7 bases. This CDR3 is 15 amino acids long. CDR1 SGHRS and CDR2 YFSETQ come from the germline V gene. V trimming: 2 bases; J trimming: 7 bases; junction bases outside the gene matches: 9. The CDR3 DNA sequence: TGCGCCAGCAGCTTCCGGGACAGTGGGGAAAATGAGCAGTTCTTC. Translated: CASSFRDSGENEQFF.

This clonotype was observed at least ten times. The chain couples TRBV28 to TRBJ2-7; 11 bases line up with TRBD2. CDR3 size: 13 residues. Germline CDR1 is MDHEN and CDR2 is SYDVKM. V lost 5 bases to trimming and J lost 3 bases; unmatched junction nucleotides: 0. In nucleotides, the CDR3 is TGTGCCAGCAGTGGACTAGCGGGCTACGAGCAGTACTTC. This codes for CASSGLAGYEQYF.

This clonotype has a count of ten or more. The genes are TRBV7-9 and TRBJ2-7, with D unclear. Per germline, CDR1 SEHNR and CDR2 FQNEAQ (reference sequence). Trimming shortened V by 0 bases and J by 0 bases, and 9 bases separated the two germline ends. CDR3 length: 15 amino acids. The CDR3 sequence: CASSLAFSDSYEQYF. The CDR3 DNA is TGTGCCAGCAGCTTAGCGTTTTCAGACTCCTACGAGCAGTACTTC.

This clonotype has ten or more counts. The rearrangement links TRBV28 to TRBJ1-6; 7 bases agree with TRBD1. Germline lookup yields CDR1 MDHEN and CDR2 SYDVKM. Trimming removed 1 base from V and 6 bases from J; junction bases left unmatched: 3. The CDR3 has 15 residues. The CDR3 spells CASSLSDRFNSPLHF. The CDR3 bases are TGTGCCAGCAGTTTATCGGACAGGTTTAATTCACCCCTCCACTTT.

This clonotype was picked up many times. This chain joins TRBV20-1 and TRBJ2-4; 9 bases map to TRBD2. V lost 0 bases to trimming and J lost 7 bases; unmatched junction nucleotides: 7. CDR3 length: 15 residues. CDR1 and CDR2 (germline): DFQATT, SNEGSKA (reference sequence). The CDR3 sequence: CSARDPGTSSNIQYF. Here the CDR3 DNA reads TGCAGTGCTAGAGATCCTGGGACTAGCAGTAACATTCAGTACTTC.

This clonotype has at least ten counts. V gene TRBV20-1 combines with J gene TRBJ2-6; 9 bases are a match to TRBD1. V lost 3 bases and J lost 0; bases outside the gene matches: 6. The length of the CDR3 is 17 residues. Germline V CDR1 and CDR2: DFQATT, SNEGSKA (reference sequence). The CDR3 nucleotides read TGCAGTGCTAGGGGACAGGGAAACCCCTCTGGGGCCAACGTCCTGACTTTC. This translates into CSARGQGNPSGANVLTF.

In this sample, this clonotype turned up many times. The chain is built from TRBV12-3 or TRBV12-4 and TRBJ2-6, with 7 bases that match TRBD1. V dropped 3 bases and J dropped 1; count of bases not matched to a gene: 9. The CDR3 length is 18 residues. The CDR3 DNA reads as TGTGCCAGCAGTTTGAGAGGGGGCGCGGATTCTGGGGCCAACGTCCTGACTTTC. Its translation: CASSLRGGADSGANVLTF.

This clonotype was counted at least ten times. V and J are TRBV7-2 and TRBJ2-3; 11 bases align to TRBD2. V was clipped by 3 bases and J by 2 bases; unmatched bases: 7. This CDR3 has 17 residues. Germline values: CDR1 SGHTA, CDR2 FQGNSA. The CDR3 protein is CASSFRSSGGTTDTQYF. The CDR3 DNA sequence: TGTGCCAGCAGCTTCCGGTCTAGCGGGGGGACCACAGATACGCAGTATTTT.

This clonotype was counted many times. The rearrangement links TRBV18 to TRBJ1-1; possibly TRBD1 for D (5 bases). V gave up 6 bases and J gave up 3 bases, with 11 bases separating them. CDR1 and CDR2 (germline): KGHSH, LQKENI. The CDR3 spans 13 residues. The CDR3 loop reads CASSPGGDTEAFF. The CDR3 DNA is TGTGCCAGCTCCCCGGGGGGGGACACTGAAGCTTTCTTT.

This clonotype was recorded many times. The chain carries TRBV7-6 and TRBJ1-5, with D tentatively TRBD1 (5 bases). In germline, CDR1 is SGHVS, CDR2 FNYEAQ. V was clipped by 5 bases and J by 6 bases, with 11 bases between them. This CDR3 comprises 13 residues. The CDR3 sequence: CASSGVGGQPQHF. CDR3 DNA: TGTGCCAGCAGCGGAGTCGGGGGTCAGCCCCAGCATTTT. Drawing the rest from reference TRBV7-6 and TRBJ1-5, the complete variable domain is GAGVSQSPRYKVTKRGQDVALRCDPISGHVSLYWYRQALGQGPEFLTYFNYEAQQDKSGLPNDRFSAERPEGSISTLTIQRTEQRDSAMYRCASSGVGGQPQHFGDGTRLSIL.

This clonotype was recorded at least ten times. V gene TRBV25-1 combines with J gene TRBJ1-5; 8 nucleotides align to TRBD1. The CDR3 has 21 residues. The ends lost 3 bases at V and 7 bases at J; junction bases unmatched: 26. Germline CDR1 is MGHDK and CDR2 is SYGVNS. In DNA, the CDR3 is TGTGCCAGCAGTGACGCGCTCACCTCTACAGGGGGAATCCTACAGAGGCAGCCCCAGCATTTT. It codes for CASSDALTSTGGILQRQPQHF.

This rearrangement joins TRBV7-8 to TRBJ2-1; possible D gene TRBD1, 8 bases. This CDR3 spans 17 amino acids. V lost 6 bases to trimming and J lost 3 bases, with 21 bases between them. CDR1 and CDR2 (germline): SGHVS, FQNEAQ. The CDR3 DNA reads TGTGCCAGCAGTCGAGTCAGGGGGCGGGAGCACTACAATGAGCAGTTCTTC. Its translation: CASSRVRGREHYNEQFF.

The sample holds many counts of this clonotype. The chain has TRBV7-9 and TRBJ1-2, with a possible D match to TRBD1 (5 bases). Per germline, CDR1 SEHNR and CDR2 FQNEAQ (reference sequence). This CDR3 comprises 14 residues. Trimming removed 5 bases from V and 0 bases from J, with 10 bases in between. CDR3 in amino acids: CASSRTNTNYGYTF. The CDR3 DNA sequence: TGTGCCAGCAGCCGGACAAATACTAACTATGGCTACACCTTC.

This clonotype was recorded at least ten times. The rearrangement joins TRBV7-2 to TRBJ2-3, with TRBD2 identical over 9 bases. This CDR3 has 17 amino acids. The trim removed 5 bases at V and 2 bases at J, leaving 11 bases unmatched. Germline values: CDR1 SGHTA, CDR2 FQGNSA. The CDR3 loop is CASSLSGSLFYTDTQYF. CDR3 bases: TGTGCCAGCAGCCTTAGCGGGAGCCTATTCTACACAGATACGCAGTATTTT.

At least ten counts were recorded for this clonotype. This rearrangement joins TRBV20-1 to TRBJ1-6; 9 nucleotides agree with TRBD1. Germline assignment: CDR1 DFQATT and CDR2 SNEGSKA (reference sequence). V lost 8 bases and J lost 7; bases outside the gene matches: 3. This CDR3 spans 12 amino acids. CDR3 coding DNA: TGCAGTCCCGGGACAGGGAATTCACCCCTCCACTTT. Its protein product is CSPGTGNSPLHF.

This clonotype showed up many times. This chain connects TRBV27 to TRBJ2-3, with TRBD2 identical over 14 bases. Germline V gene lookup returns CDR1 MNHEY and CDR2 SMNVEV (reference sequence). This CDR3 has 18 amino acids. J gave up 1 base and V 5 bases, and 8 bases lay outside the gene matches. The CDR3 reads CASSRSGTSGGRTDTQYF. CDR3 nucleotide sequence: TGTGCCAGCAGTAGATCCGGGACTAGCGGGGGCCGCACAGATACGCAGTATTTT.

This clonotype was counted between two and nine times. A much larger clone differs from this one at a single base, so this may be a read error. The chain links TRBV5-1 to TRBJ1-1, with TRBD1 matching over 11 bases. Germline values: CDR1 SGHRS, CDR2 YFSETQ. J lost 6 bases, V lost 3 bases, and 7 bases had no gene match. This CDR3 has 15 residues. CDR3 sequence reads: CASSYSRTGGSEAFF. CDR3 nucleotide sequence: TGCGCCAGCAGCTACTCCCGGACAGGGGGCTCTGAAGCTTTCTTT.

This clonotype was recorded many times. The chain combines TRBV15 with TRBJ2-1, with D unclear. CDR3 size: 14 residues. In germline, CDR1 is LNHNV, CDR2 YYDKDF (reference sequence). V was cut by 0 bases and J by 9 bases, with 12 bases left in between. The CDR3 DNA reads TGTGCCACCAGCAGAGAAAGAGACCATCCTGAGCAGTTCTTC. Encoded protein: CATSRERDHPEQFF.

This clonotype was observed at least ten times. J is TRBJ1-2 and V is TRBV20-1; D unresolved. V lost 3 bases to trimming and J lost 3 bases, with 11 bases between them. The CDR3 totals 13 residues. Germline loops: CDR1 DFQATT, CDR2 SNEGSKA (reference sequence). DNA of the CDR3: TGCAGTGCTAGGGTCGCGTCGGACTATGGCTACACCTTC. Protein sequence: CSARVASDYGYTF.

There are many counts of this clonotype. This chain links TRBV20-1 with TRBJ2-7; TRBD1 aligns across 9 bases. After removal of 3 bases from V and 6 bases from J, the junction contained 3 bases not matched to a gene. Germline lookup yields CDR1 DFQATT and CDR2 SNEGSKA (reference sequence). The CDR3 has 12 amino acids. CDR3 sequence: CSARSTGGEQYV. CDR3 nucleotides: TGCAGTGCTAGGTCGACAGGGGGCGAGCAGTACGTC.